This TCR beta chain derives from a study of CD8 T cells in ankylosing spondylitis. Whole-study results and caveats: In peripheral blood, disease-linked CD8+ clones occurred at relatively low frequencies. The authors reported significant enrichment of disease-linked clones in matched ankylosing spondylitis synovial fluid. About 8 highly homologous variants formed a TCR beta motif that appeared characteristic of ankylosing spondylitis blood. In synovial fluid and blood from reactive arthritis, some motif variants were previously reported.

It was by quantitative 5'-RACE with molecular barcodes that TCR beta libraries were made. TCRdb reprocessed the 5' RACE reads via MiXCR and lists one record per CDR3 protein. The data hold 700,000 to 1,000,000 distinct CDR3 sequences, with about 11% observed a single time. CDR3 length: 16 residues. CDR1 and CDR2 (germline): SGHVS, FQNEAQ. Losses at the gene ends were 2 bases for V and 3 bases for J; bases not matched to a gene: 7. In this sample, this clonotype turned up many times. What it binds is unknown. This sequence was found in a male donor with ankylosing spondylitis. The sample comprised blood, either unsorted or a sorted T cell fraction (not recorded which). The rearrangement uses TRBV7-8 and TRBJ1-5; 7 positions match TRBD1. The CDR3 spells CASSLKLRGNNQPQHF. CDR3 sequence (DNA): TGTGCCAGCAGCTTAAAGCTCAGGGGGAACAATCAGCCCCAGCATTTT.